A few counts support the clone carrying this TCR beta chain. The target antigen is unknown. Germline values: CDR1 LGHNA, CDR2 YSLEER. The V end was cut by 0 bases, the J end by 1 base, with 3 bases between. The CDR3 is 13 residues long. This entry belongs to a study of T-cell memory formation after mild COVID-19. Study details: Clusters were largely donor specific. Study-level points and caveats: Detection of some responders pre-infection suggested pre-existing cross-reactive memory T cells participated. Clones shrinking from day 15 to 85 showed even CD4/CD8 mixes; later expanders tilted CD4+.

TCRdb re-called the 5' RACE reads through MiXCR, storing one row per CDR3 protein. The data contain fewer than 350,000 distinct CDR3 sequences, 8% to 9% of them singletons. This sequence was found in a man in his late teens or twenties who had mild COVID-19 (a few samples of this study predate the infection). Cell type and time point are not known. Sample: PBMCs or a T cell subset sorted from them (not recorded which). V usage is TRBV4-3 and J usage is TRBJ2-5; D is unresolved. The CDR3 nucleotides are TGCGCCAGCAGCCAAGAACGCCAAGAGACCCAGTACTTC. This translates into CASSQERQETQYF.